In this sample, the clone carrying this TCR beta chain turned up many times. Its specificity is unknown. Germline-derived CDR1 and CDR2 are GTSNPN and SVGIG (reference sequence). The CDR3 has 15 amino acids. V was shortened by 3 bases and J by 4 bases, with 16 bases between the two germline ends. The source material, RNA transcripts, was used to amplify TCR beta CDR3 regions. The TCR CDR3 was amplified in a first-round RT-PCR using the HTBI primer set. Via MiXCR, TCRdb re-called the multiplex PCR reads, giving one row per CDR3 protein. This sample has more than 450,000 distinct CDR3 sequences, with 14% found just once. These data come from a study of T cells in Graves' hyperthyroidism and ophthalmopathy. Stable hyperthyroidism: no ophthalmopathy progression over 18 months of follow-up. Fresh peripheral blood, 7.5 to 10 ml of it, supplied the PBMCs. The study, taken as a whole, reports: Most thyroid-expanded clonotypes above 0.001 were also found in blood. Classification by a 13 V-J model distinguished ophthalmopathy from stable hyperthyroidism.

Specimen: blood. The TCR comes from a woman in her thirties or forties with Graves' hyperthyroidism. V and J are TRBV30 and TRBJ1-3; D gene uncertain. This CDR3 is CAWRVQENQGNTIYF. CDR3 in DNA: TGTGCCTGGAGGGTTCAAGAAAATCAGGGAAACACCATATATTTT.